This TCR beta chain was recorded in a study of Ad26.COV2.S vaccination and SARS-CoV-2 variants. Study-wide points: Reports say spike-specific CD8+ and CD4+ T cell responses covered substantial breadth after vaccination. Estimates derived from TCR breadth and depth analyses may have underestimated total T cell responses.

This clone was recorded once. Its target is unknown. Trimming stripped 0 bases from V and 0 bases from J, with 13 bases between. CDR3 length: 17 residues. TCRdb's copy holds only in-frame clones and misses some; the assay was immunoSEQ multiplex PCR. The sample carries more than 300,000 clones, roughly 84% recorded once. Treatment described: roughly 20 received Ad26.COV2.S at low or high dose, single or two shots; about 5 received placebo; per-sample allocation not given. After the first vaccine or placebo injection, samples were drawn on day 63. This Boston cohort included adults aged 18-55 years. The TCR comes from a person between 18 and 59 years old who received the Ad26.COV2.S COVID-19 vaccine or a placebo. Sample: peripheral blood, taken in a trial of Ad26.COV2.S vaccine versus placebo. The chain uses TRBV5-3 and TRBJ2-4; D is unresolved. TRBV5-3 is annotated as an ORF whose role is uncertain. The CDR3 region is CARSLAGLILAKNIQYF. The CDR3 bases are TGTGCCAGAAGCTTGGCCGGCCTTATCCTAGCCAAAAACATTCAGTACTTC.